Listed below are T cell receptor beta chains from one sample, sequenced in a study of cytomegalovirus exposure and HLA in healthy donors. The protocol was immunoSEQ multiplex PCR, while the TCRdb copy is restricted to in-frame clones and leaves out a portion. The table lists some 130,000 clones, 77% of them singletons. The material sequenced was PBMCs. All receptors come from a man younger than 40 in good health and CMV-seronegative. Each CDR3 is given with its conserved first and last residue. A D gene is named only where the DNA matches it firmly. Size is omitted from some rows. Given values are once, few, many or a class for expanded clones.

TRBD2	NA	TRBV19	TRBJ2-3	TGTGCCAGTATGGAGCGGGGGAGACCAATCGATACGCAGTATTTT	CASMERGRPIDTQYF
NA	few	TRBV5-1	TRBJ2-7	TGCGCCAGCAGCTTCGGACACTTTACCTACGAGCAGTACTTC	CASSFGHFTYEQYF
NA	NA	TRBV2	TRBJ2-7	TGTGCCAGCAGTGCGTCGAGGGACGAGCAGTACTTC	CASSASRDEQYF
NA	NA	TRBV6-5	TRBJ1-2	TGTGCCAGCAGTTACGGCGCGGGGATGGATGGCTACACCTTC	CASSYGAGMDGYTF
NA	NA	TRBV6-1	TRBJ2-7	TGTGCCAGCAGGGGAACAGGCTCCTACGAGCAGTACTTC	CASRGTGSYEQYF
NA	NA	TRBV7-2	TRBJ2-7	TGTGCCAGCAGCAACCCGGGAGCGGCCTACGAGCAGTACTTC	CASSNPGAAYEQYF
TRBD1	NA	TRBV28	TRBJ2-5	TGTGCCAGCAGTTTAAAGCAGGGGGTAGCGGAGACCCAGTACTTC	CASSLKQGVAETQYF
NA	NA	TRBV27	TRBJ2-7	TGTGCCAGCCGGCAAGGCGGACAGAGTATCTCCTACGAGCAGTACTTC	CASRQGGQSISYEQYF
NA	NA	TRBV4-1	TRBJ1-4	TGCGCCAGCAGCCAAGTCGGGGGGAGTATTGAAAAACTGTTTTTT	CASSQVGGSIEKLFF
NA	few	TRBV2	TRBJ2-4	TGTGCCAGCAGTCCCCAGCGGGTCCAAGCCAAAAACATTCAGTACTTC	CASSPQRVQAKNIQYF
TRBD2	once	TRBV11-2	TRBJ2-2	TGTGCCAGCAGCTTAGACGGACTAGCCGGGGAGCTGTTTTTT	CASSLDGLAGELFF
TRBD2	NA	TRBV18	TRBJ2-1	TGTGCCAGCTCAACGAGGACTAGCGGGAACGGTGAGCAGTTCTTC	CASSTRTSGNGEQFF